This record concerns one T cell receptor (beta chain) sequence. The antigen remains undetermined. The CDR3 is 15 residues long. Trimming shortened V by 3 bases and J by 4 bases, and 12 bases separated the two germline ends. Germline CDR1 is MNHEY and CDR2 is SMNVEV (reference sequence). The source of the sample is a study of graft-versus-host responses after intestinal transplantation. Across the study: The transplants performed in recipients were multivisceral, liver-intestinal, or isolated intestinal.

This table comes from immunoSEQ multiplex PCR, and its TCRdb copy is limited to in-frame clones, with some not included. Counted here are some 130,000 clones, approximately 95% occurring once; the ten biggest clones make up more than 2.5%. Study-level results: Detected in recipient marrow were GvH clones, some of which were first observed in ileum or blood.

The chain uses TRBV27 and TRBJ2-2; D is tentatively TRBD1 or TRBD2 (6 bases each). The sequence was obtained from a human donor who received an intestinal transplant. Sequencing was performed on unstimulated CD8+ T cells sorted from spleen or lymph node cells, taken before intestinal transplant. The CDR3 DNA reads TGTGCCAGCAGTTTCCCCAGGGGAGGCACCGGGGAGCTGTTTTTT. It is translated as CASSFPRGGTGELFF.